Listed below are T cell receptor beta chains from one sample, sequenced in a study of vaccination effects on CD4 cells after COVID-19. Clones were sequenced by immunoSEQ multiplex PCR, and TCRdb holds only the in-frame ones, with some missing. Here the sample spans approximately 54,000 clones, 80% to 85% being singletons. No antigen has been assigned to these receptors. Sequencing was performed on CD4+ T cells from PBMCs cultured with HCoV-229E spike peptides, taken before COVID-19 vaccination. The receptors were sampled from a human donor who received a COVID-19 vaccine. The CDR3 runs from the conserved cysteine through the conserved F or W. Each record gives: clone size, V gene, D gene, J gene, CDR3 protein, CDR3 DNA. The D gene is left open where the match is weak. Clone size, where shown, is once, few, many, or a class for clones that have expanded.

size: .; V: TRBV5-6; D: TRBD1; J: TRBJ2-3; CDR3: CASSFVIGTGPSDTQYF; DNA: TGTGCCAGCAGCTTTGTTATTGGGACAGGGCCATCAGATACGCAGTATTTT
size: few; V: TRBV30; D: .; J: TRBJ2-2; CDR3: CAWSGSRVTGELFF; DNA: TGTGCCTGGAGTGGTTCTAGGGTCACCGGGGAGCTGTTTTTT
size: few; V: TRBV3-1/TRBV3-2; D: .; J: TRBJ2-2; CDR3: CASSQGRLANTGELFF; DNA: TGTGCCAGCAGCCAGGGGCGACTAGCGAACACCGGGGAGCTGTTTTTT
size: .; V: TRBV6-2/TRBV6-3; D: .; J: TRBJ1-5; CDR3: CASSGQRPLKGNQPQHF; DNA: TGTGCCAGCAGTGGACAGAGGCCCCTTAAAGGCAATCAGCCCCAGCATTTT
size: .; V: TRBV9; D: .; J: TRBJ2-1; CDR3: CASSVTGRGGSYNEQFF; DNA: TGTGCCAGCAGCGTTACGGGCAGGGGGGGATCCTACAATGAGCAGTTCTTC
size: once; V: TRBV19; D: .; J: TRBJ1-2; CDR3: CASRIQGTYGYTF; DNA: TGTGCCAGTAGAATACAGGGAACCTATGGCTACACCTTC
size: .; V: TRBV4-3; D: TRBD1; J: TRBJ1-2; CDR3: CASSQDKSRTGSINGYTF; DNA: TGCGCCAGCAGCCAAGATAAGTCCCGGACAGGGAGCATTAATGGCTACACCTTC
size: .; V: TRBV3-1/TRBV3-2; D: .; J: TRBJ2-5; CDR3: CASSREETQYF; DNA: TGTGCCAGCAGCCGTGAAGAGACCCAGTACTTC
size: .; V: TRBV20-1; D: .; J: TRBJ1-2; CDR3: CSASTQSYGYTF; DNA: TGCAGTGCTAGTACACAGAGCTATGGCTACACCTTC
size: once; V: TRBV5-1; D: TRBD2; J: TRBJ2-3; CDR3: CASSIGLAGVSGDTQYF; DNA: TGCGCCAGCAGCATAGGACTAGCGGGGGTTTCCGGAGATACGCAGTATTTT
size: .; V: TRBV7-3; D: TRBD2; J: TRBJ2-3; CDR3: CASSRGGSTDTQYF; DNA: TGTGCCAGCAGCCGCGGGGGAAGCACAGATACGCAGTATTTT
size: .; V: TRBV5-1; D: TRBD2; J: TRBJ2-5; CDR3: CASSWGGLAETQYF; DNA: TGCGCCAGCAGCTGGGGGGGACTAGCGGAGACCCAGTACTTC
size: .; V: TRBV5-1; D: .; J: TRBJ1-4; CDR3: CASSLAVGNEKLFF; DNA: TGCGCCAGCAGCTTGGCCGTGGGAAATGAAAAACTGTTTTTT
size: .; V: TRBV5-1; D: TRBD1; J: TRBJ2-2; CDR3: CASSLASDRGTGELFF; DNA: TGCGCCAGCAGCTTGGCGTCCGACAGGGGCACCGGGGAGCTGTTTTTT
size: .; V: TRBV10-3; D: TRBD2; J: TRBJ2-1; CDR3: CAISVSGGLWDEQFF; DNA: TGTGCCATCAGTGTCAGCGGGGGGCTCTGGGATGAGCAGTTCTTC
size: .; V: TRBV5-1; D: TRBD2; J: TRBJ2-3; CDR3: CASSLTSGGGSADTQYF; DNA: TGCGCCAGCAGCTTGACTAGCGGGGGGGGCAGCGCAGATACGCAGTATTTT
size: once; V: TRBV16; D: .; J: TRBJ1-6; CDR3: CASSRENSPLHF; DNA: TGTGCCAGCAGCCGGGAGAATTCACCCCTCCACTTT
size: .; V: TRBV2; D: .; J: TRBJ2-1; CDR3: CASRRLAYNEQFF; DNA: TGTGCCAGCAGAAGACTAGCCTACAATGAGCAGTTCTTC
size: .; V: TRBV9; D: .; J: TRBJ1-3; CDR3: CASSVGTLSQGPRPSGNTIYF; DNA: TGTGCCAGCAGCGTAGGAACTCTCTCCCAGGGTCCCCGACCCTCTGGAAACACCATATATTTT
size: .; V: TRBV6-5; D: TRBD2; J: TRBJ2-3; CDR3: CASIPAGGIDTQYF; DNA: TGTGCCAGCATCCCAGCGGGGGGTATAGATACGCAGTATTTT
size: few; V: TRBV5-1; D: .; J: TRBJ1-2; CDR3: CASSFWTETGGYTF; DNA: TGCGCCAGCAGCTTCTGGACGGAGACCGGCGGCTACACCTTC
size: .; V: TRBV5-6; D: .; J: TRBJ1-1; CDR3: CASSPVWAARMNTEAFF; DNA: TGTGCCAGCAGCCCTGTATGGGCGGCTCGAATGAACACTGAAGCTTTCTTT
size: .; V: TRBV6-5; D: TRBD1; J: TRBJ1-1; CDR3: CASSQGAGIRAEAFF; DNA: TGTGCCAGCAGTCAGGGGGCAGGTATTAGGGCTGAAGCTTTCTTT
size: .; V: TRBV18; D: .; J: TRBJ2-2; CDR3: CASSPQRLPELFF; DNA: TGTGCCAGCTCACCACAGAGGCTCCCGGAGCTGTTTTTT
size: .; V: TRBV6-5; D: .; J: TRBJ1-1; CDR3: CASSLQRFTEAFF; DNA: TGTGCCAGCAGCCTACAGCGGTTCACTGAAGCTTTCTTT
size: .; V: TRBV6-6; D: .; J: TRBJ2-6; CDR3: CASSEAMGGANVLTF; DNA: TGTGCCAGCAGTGAGGCCATGGGTGGGGCCAACGTCCTGACTTTC
size: .; V: TRBV24-1; D: TRBD2; J: TRBJ2-3; CDR3: CATSDSAGGPDTQYF; DNA: TGTGCCACCAGTGATTCAGCGGGGGGCCCAGATACGCAGTATTTT
size: .; V: TRBV2; D: .; J: TRBJ1-1; CDR3: CASSERPGTTEAFF; DNA: TGTGCCAGCAGTGAACGCCCGGGGACCACTGAAGCTTTCTTT
size: once; V: TRBV6-2/TRBV6-3; D: .; J: TRBJ2-4; CDR3: CASSPDNAKNIQYF; DNA: TGTGCCAGCAGCCCAGATAACGCTAAAAACATTCAGTACTTC
size: .; V: TRBV11-2; D: .; J: TRBJ2-3; CDR3: CASSLDLVTDTQYF; DNA: TGTGCCAGCAGCTTAGATCTTGTCACAGATACGCAGTATTTT
size: once; V: TRBV18; D: .; J: TRBJ1-5; CDR3: CASSTLGSNQPQHF; DNA: TGTGCCAGTTCCACCCTGGGAAGCAATCAGCCCCAGCATTTT
size: .; V: TRBV19; D: .; J: TRBJ1-1; CDR3: CASSMEGFRAFF; DNA: TGTGCCAGTAGTATGGAAGGGTTCAGAGCTTTCTTT
size: .; V: TRBV5-1; D: .; J: TRBJ2-6; CDR3: CASSPRISGANVLTF; DNA: TGCGCCAGCAGCCCAAGGATCTCTGGGGCCAACGTCCTGACTTTC
size: once; V: TRBV19; D: TRBD1; J: TRBJ1-4; CDR3: CASNPTGVNEKLFF; DNA: TGTGCCAGTAACCCGACAGGGGTAAATGAAAAACTGTTTTTT
size: few; V: TRBV2; D: TRBD1; J: TRBJ1-1; CDR3: CASSGQEEAFF; DNA: TGTGCCAGCAGCGGACAGGAAGAAGCTTTCTTT
size: .; V: TRBV9; D: TRBD1; J: TRBJ1-6; CDR3: CASSVDTGTGNSPLHF; DNA: TGTGCCAGCAGCGTGGACACCGGGACAGGGAACTCACCCCTCCACTTT
size: .; V: TRBV2; D: TRBD1; J: TRBJ2-2; CDR3: CASSDVRGYGELFF; DNA: TGTGCCAGCAGTGACGTCAGGGGGTACGGGGAGCTGTTTTTT
size: .; V: TRBV9; D: .; J: TRBJ1-3; CDR3: CASSLGRSSGNTIYF; DNA: TGTGCCAGCAGCTTAGGACGGAGCTCTGGAAACACCATATATTTT
size: .; V: TRBV9; D: .; J: TRBJ2-2; CDR3: CASTALPGELFF; DNA: TGTGCCAGCACCGCATTGCCCGGGGAGCTGTTTTTT
size: .; V: TRBV2; D: .; J: TRBJ2-3; CDR3: CASSEGAPDTQYF; DNA: TGTGCCAGCAGTGAAGGGGCACCAGATACGCAGTATTTT
size: .; V: TRBV9; D: .; J: TRBJ1-1; CDR3: CASSGGGIDTEAFF; DNA: TGTGCCAGCAGCGGGGGGGGGATCGACACTGAAGCTTTCTTT
size: .; V: TRBV19; D: TRBD1; J: TRBJ1-4; CDR3: CASSRQGGEKLFF; DNA: TGTGCCAGTTCCCGACAGGGGGGAGAAAAACTGTTTTTT
size: .; V: TRBV2; D: .; J: TRBJ1-2; CDR3: CASRAQGHYGYTF; DNA: TGTGCCAGCAGAGCCCAGGGTCACTATGGCTACACCTTC
size: .; V: TRBV27; D: .; J: TRBJ1-2; CDR3: CASSLRPSNYGYTF; DNA: TGTGCCAGCAGTTTAAGGCCATCTAACTATGGCTACACCTTC
size: .; V: TRBV27; D: TRBD1; J: TRBJ1-4; CDR3: CASSTSGGMGGKLFF; DNA: TGTGCCAGCAGCACCTCAGGGGGGATGGGTGGAAAACTGTTTTTT
size: .; V: TRBV18; D: .; J: TRBJ2-5; CDR3: CASSPDRTRETQYF; DNA: TGTGCCAGCTCCCCAGACAGAACAAGAGAGACCCAGTACTTC
size: .; V: TRBV19; D: .; J: TRBJ2-3; CDR3: CASKARGTDTQYF; DNA: TGTGCCAGTAAGGCCCGGGGGACAGATACGCAGTATTTT
size: .; V: TRBV18; D: .; J: TRBJ1-4; CDR3: CASSRINEKLFF; DNA: TGTGCCAGCTCCCGGATTAATGAAAAACTGTTTTTT
size: .; V: TRBV11-2; D: .; J: TRBJ1-6; CDR3: CASIRQLNSPLHF; DNA: TGTGCCAGCATACGACAGCTTAATTCACCCCTCCACTTT
size: .; V: TRBV5-1; D: .; J: TRBJ2-5; CDR3: CASSLGGAETQYF; DNA: TGCGCCAGCAGCTTGGGTGGGGCAGAGACCCAGTACTTC